This record concerns one TCR beta chain sequence. What it binds is unknown. This entry belongs to a study of spatial heterogeneity in lung cancer. Overall study findings and caveats: Tumors with more nonsynonymous mutations had more expanded intratumoral alpha and beta TCRs.

Germline CDR1 is MDHEN and CDR2 is SYDVKM. Trimming took 6 bases from V and 6 from J, leaving 10 bases between them. This CDR3 region has 12 residues. One entry per CDR3 protein results from TCRdb running MiXCR on the 5' RACE reads. In the table there are around 26,000 distinct CDR3 sequences, roughly 8.6% of which are singletons. Time point reported: sample taken at primary tumor resection. This clonotype was obtained from a male donor with early-stage non-small cell lung cancer. The sequencing used lung tumor tissue, collected at surgery. V gene TRBV28 combines with J gene TRBJ2-3; D gene uncertain. CDR3 loop: CASRGSTDTQYF. The CDR3 bases are TGTGCCAGCAGAGGATCCACCGATACGCAGTATTTT.